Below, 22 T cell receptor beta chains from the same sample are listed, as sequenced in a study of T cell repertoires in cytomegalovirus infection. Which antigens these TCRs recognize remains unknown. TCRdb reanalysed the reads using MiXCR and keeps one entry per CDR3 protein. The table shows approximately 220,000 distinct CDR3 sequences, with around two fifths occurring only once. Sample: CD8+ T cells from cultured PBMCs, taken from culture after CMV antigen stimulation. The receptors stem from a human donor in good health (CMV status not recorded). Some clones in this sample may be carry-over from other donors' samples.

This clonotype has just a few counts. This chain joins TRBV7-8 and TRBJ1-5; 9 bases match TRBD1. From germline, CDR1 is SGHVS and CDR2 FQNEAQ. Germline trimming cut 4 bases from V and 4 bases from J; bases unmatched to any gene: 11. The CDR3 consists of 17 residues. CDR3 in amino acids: CASSSLGTGWINQPQHF. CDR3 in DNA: TGTGCCAGCAGCTCCCTCGGGACAGGGTGGATTAATCAGCCCCAGCATTTT.

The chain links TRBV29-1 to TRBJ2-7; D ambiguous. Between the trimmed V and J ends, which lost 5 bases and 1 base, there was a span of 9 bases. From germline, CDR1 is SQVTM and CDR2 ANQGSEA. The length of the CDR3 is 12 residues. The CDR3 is CSVRQTSYEQYF. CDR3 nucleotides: TGCAGCGTTCGACAAACTTCCTACGAGCAGTACTTC.

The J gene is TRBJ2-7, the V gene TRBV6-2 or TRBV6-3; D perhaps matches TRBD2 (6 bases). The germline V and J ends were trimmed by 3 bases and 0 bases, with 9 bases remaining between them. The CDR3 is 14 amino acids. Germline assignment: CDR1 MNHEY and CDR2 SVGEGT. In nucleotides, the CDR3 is TGTGCCAGCAGTTATCCCGGGAGCTCCTACGAGCAGTACTTC. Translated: CASSYPGSSYEQYF.

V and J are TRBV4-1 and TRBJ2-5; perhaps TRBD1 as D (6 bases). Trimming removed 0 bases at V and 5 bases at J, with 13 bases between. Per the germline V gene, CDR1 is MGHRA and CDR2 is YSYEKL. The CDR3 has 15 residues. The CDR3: CASSQERGSGETQYF. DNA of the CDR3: TGCGCCAGCAGCCAAGAAAGGGGGTCCGGGGAGACCCAGTACTTC.

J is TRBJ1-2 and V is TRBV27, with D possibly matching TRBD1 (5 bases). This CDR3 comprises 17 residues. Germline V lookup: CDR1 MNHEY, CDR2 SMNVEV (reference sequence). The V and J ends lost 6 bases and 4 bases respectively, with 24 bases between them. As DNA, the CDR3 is TGTGCCAGCAGGAGCAGCTCAGGACCGACAGCAACCTATGGCTACACCTTC. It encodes CASRSSSGPTATYGYTF.

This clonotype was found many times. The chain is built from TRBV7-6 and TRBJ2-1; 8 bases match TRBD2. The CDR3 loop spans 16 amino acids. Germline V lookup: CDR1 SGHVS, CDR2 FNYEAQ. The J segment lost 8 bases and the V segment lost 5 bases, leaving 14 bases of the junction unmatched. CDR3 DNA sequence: TGTGCCAGCAGCCCACGACTAGCGAGAAACCCCCATGAGCAGTTCTTC. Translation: CASSPRLARNPHEQFF.

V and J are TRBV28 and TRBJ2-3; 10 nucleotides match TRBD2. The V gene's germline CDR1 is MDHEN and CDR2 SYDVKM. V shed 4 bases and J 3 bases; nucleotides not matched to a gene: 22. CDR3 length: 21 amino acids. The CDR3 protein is CASSSVGGTAGGAGGTDTQYF. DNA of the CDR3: TGTGCCAGCAGTTCCGTCGGGGGCACCGCAGGGGGAGCGGGAGGGACAGATACGCAGTATTTT.

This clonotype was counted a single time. CDR3 bases: TGTGCCAGCAGTTTGATCGGGAACAGCAATCAGCCCCAGCATTTT. Translated: CASSLIGNSNQPQHF. The rearrangement links TRBV28 to TRBJ1-5; D gene ambiguous. The V and J ends lost 3 bases and 1 base respectively, with 10 bases between them. This CDR3 has 15 amino acids. Germline-derived CDR1 and CDR2 are MDHEN and SYDVKM.

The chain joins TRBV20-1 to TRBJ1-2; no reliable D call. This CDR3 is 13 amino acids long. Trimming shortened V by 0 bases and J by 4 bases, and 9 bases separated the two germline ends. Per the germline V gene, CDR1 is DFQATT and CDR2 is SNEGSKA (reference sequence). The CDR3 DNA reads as TGCAGTGCTAGAGAACCTGACGGCTATGGCTACACCTTC. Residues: CSAREPDGYGYTF.

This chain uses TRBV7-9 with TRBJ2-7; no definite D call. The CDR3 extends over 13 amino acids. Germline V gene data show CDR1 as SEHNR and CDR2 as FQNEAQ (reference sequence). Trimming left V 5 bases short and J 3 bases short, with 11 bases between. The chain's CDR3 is CASSPPGGYEQYF. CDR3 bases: TGTGCCAGCAGCCCACCGGGCGGCTACGAGCAGTACTTC.

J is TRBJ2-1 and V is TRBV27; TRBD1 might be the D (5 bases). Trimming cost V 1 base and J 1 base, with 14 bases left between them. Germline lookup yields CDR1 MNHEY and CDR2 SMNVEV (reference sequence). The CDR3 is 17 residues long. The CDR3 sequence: CASSLYRYKGSYNEQFF. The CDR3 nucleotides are TGTGCCAGCAGTTTATACAGGTACAAGGGTTCCTACAATGAGCAGTTCTTC.

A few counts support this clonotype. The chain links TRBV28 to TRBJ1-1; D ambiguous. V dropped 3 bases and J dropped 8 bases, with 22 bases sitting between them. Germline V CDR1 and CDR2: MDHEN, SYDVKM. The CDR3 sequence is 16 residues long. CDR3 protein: CASSLPSVPRREEAFF. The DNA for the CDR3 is TGTGCCAGCAGTTTGCCCTCGGTTCCACGTAGAGAAGAAGCTTTCTTT.

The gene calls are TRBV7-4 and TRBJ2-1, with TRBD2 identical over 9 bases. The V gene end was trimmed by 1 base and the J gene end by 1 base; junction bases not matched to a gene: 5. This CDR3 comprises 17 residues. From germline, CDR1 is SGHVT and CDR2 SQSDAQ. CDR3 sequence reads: CASSLVAGVRSYNEQFF. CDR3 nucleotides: TGTGCCAGCAGCTTAGTAGCGGGAGTAAGATCCTACAATGAGCAGTTCTTC.

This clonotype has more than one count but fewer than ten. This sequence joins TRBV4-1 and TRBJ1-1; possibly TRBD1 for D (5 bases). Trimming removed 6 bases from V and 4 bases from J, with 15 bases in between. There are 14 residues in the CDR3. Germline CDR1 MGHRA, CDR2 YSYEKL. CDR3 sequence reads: CASRQSGRGTEAFF. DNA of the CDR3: TGCGCCAGCAGACAATCGGGACGCGGCACTGAAGCTTTCTTT.

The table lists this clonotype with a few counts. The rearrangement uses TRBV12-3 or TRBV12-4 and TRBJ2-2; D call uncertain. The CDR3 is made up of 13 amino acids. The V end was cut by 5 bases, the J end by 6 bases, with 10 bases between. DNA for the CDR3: TGTGCCAGCAGTCCCACGCGGTCCGGGGAGCTGTTTTTT. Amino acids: CASSPTRSGELFF.

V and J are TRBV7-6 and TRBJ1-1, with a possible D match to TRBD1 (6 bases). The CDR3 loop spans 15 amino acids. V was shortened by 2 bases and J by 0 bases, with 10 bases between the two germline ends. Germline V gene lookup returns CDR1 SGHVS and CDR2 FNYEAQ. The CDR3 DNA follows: TGTGCCAGCAGCTTAAGGGGGTCGATGAACACTGAAGCTTTCTTT. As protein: CASSLRGSMNTEAFF.

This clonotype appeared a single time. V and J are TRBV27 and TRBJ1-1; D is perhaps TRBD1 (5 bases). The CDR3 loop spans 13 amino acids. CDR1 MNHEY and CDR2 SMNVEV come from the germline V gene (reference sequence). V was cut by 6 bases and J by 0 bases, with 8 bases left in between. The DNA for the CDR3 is TGTGCCAGCAGGGTCAGGGTGAACACTGAAGCTTTCTTT. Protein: CASRVRVNTEAFF.

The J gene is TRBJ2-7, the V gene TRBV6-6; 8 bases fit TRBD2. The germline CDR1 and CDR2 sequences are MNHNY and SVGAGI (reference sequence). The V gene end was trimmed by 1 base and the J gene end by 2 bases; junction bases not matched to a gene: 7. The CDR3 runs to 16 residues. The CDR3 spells CASSYFSGSLPYEQYF. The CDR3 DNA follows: TGTGCCAGCAGTTACTTCAGCGGGAGTCTACCCTACGAGCAGTACTTC.

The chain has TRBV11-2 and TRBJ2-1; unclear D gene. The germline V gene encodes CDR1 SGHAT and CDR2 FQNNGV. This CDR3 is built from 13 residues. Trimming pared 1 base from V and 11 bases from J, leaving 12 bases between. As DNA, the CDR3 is TGTGCCAGCAGCTTAGTCTCAGAAGACAAGCAGTTCTTC. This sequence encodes CASSLVSEDKQFF.

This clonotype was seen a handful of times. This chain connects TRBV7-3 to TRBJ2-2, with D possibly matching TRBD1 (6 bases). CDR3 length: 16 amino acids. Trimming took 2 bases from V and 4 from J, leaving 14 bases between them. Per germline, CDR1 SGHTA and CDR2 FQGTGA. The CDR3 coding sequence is TGTGCCAGCAGCTTAGTTCAGGGGTCGGCCACCGGGGAGCTGTTTTTT. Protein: CASSLVQGSATGELFF.

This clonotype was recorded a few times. In DNA form, the CDR3 reads TGTGCCAGCAGCTGGCTCGGGACAGGGGAAGAGACCCAGTACTTC. It is translated as CASSWLGTGEETQYF. This chain connects TRBV7-2 to TRBJ2-5, with TRBD1 identical over 10 bases. CDR3 size: 15 residues. CDR1 is SGHTA, CDR2 FQGNSA, per germline. Trimming at V came to 4 bases and at J to 3 bases, leaving 5 bases not matched to a gene.

CDR3: CASSPTGRDGNQPQHF. CDR3 in DNA: TGTGCCAGCAGCCCGACGGGGAGGGATGGCAATCAGCCCCAGCATTTT. This chain uses TRBV7-8 with TRBJ1-5; D remains ambiguous. The CDR3 length is 16 residues. V lost 5 bases, J lost 2 bases, and 16 bases lay in between. Looked up from germline, CDR1 is SGHVS and CDR2 is FQNEAQ.